A selection of T cell receptor beta chains follows, all from one sample in a study of identical twins. TCRdb called the 5' RACE reads again in MiXCR, with one record for every CDR3 protein. This sample has roughly 480,000 distinct CDR3 sequences; roughly a quarter occur once, and the top ten carry 2.9%. The same sample was also studied in work on T cells expressing NK-cell markers.

The sequenced material came from CD4+ T cells sorted from blood. The origin of the receptors is a woman aged 18-30 years in good health. Both conserved end residues are part of each CDR3. The D gene is left open where the match is weak. Expanded clones are given a class, and other clones once, few, many or no size at all.

d_gene	len	abundance	v_gene	j_gene	CDR3nt	CDR3aa
-	15	-	TRBV18	TRBJ2-7	TGTGCCAGCTCATCAGATCCTAGACAGAGATACGAGCAGTACTTC	CASSSDPRQRYEQYF
-	14	-	TRBV29-1	TRBJ2-2	TGCAGCGTTGGTAGGGGGGGGAACACCGGGGAGCTGTTTTTT	CSVGRGGNTGELFF
-	14	-	TRBV7-9	TRBJ2-4	TGTGCCAGCAGCTTAGGGGCTAAGGGAAACATTCAGTACTTC	CASSLGAKGNIQYF
TRBD2	15	few	TRBV5-1	TRBJ2-4	TGCGCCAGCAGCTTGGTATCGGCGGGGGGCAACATTCAGTACTTC	CASSLVSAGGNIQYF
TRBD1	17	-	TRBV4-1	TRBJ2-3	TGCGCCAGCAGCCGGATTCTGACCGGGACAGGGGTAGATACGCAGTATTTT	CASSRILTGTGVDTQYF
TRBD2	15	-	TRBV6-2/TRBV6-3	TRBJ2-1	TGTGCCAGCACCTCGCGACTAGCGGGGGGCAATGAGCAGTTCTTC	CASTSRLAGGNEQFF
-	17	few	TRBV9	TRBJ2-3	TGTGCCAGCAGCGTAGGGGGGCTAGCGGACAGCACAGATACGCAGTATTTT	CASSVGGLADSTDTQYF
TRBD2	15	-	TRBV7-9	TRBJ2-3	TGTGCCAGCAGGCAACTAGCGGGAGCCACAGATACGCAGTATTTT	CASRQLAGATDTQYF
-	16	few	TRBV4-3	TRBJ2-2	TGCGCCAGCAGCCAAGACTCAGCGGCGAACACCGGGGAGCTGTTTTTT	CASSQDSAANTGELFF
-	11	-	TRBV20-1	TRBJ2-7	TGCAGTGCCAAGACCCAGTACGAGCAGTACTTC	CSAKTQYEQYF
-	12	-	TRBV18	TRBJ2-3	TGTGCCAGCTCACCGGATCCAAATACGCAGTATTTT	CASSPDPNTQYF
TRBD1	16	-	TRBV5-1	TRBJ2-3	TGCGCCAGCAGGAAGGACCCCGGGACAGGCACAGATACGCAGTATTTT	CASRKDPGTGTDTQYF
TRBD1	13	-	TRBV2	TRBJ1-2	TGTGCCAGCATCCGACAGGGCCCTCTCGGCTACACCTTC	CASIRQGPLGYTF
-	14	few	TRBV12-3/TRBV12-4	TRBJ2-5	TGTGCCAGCAGCAACAGGGAAATGGGGGGGACCCAGTACTTC	CASSNREMGGTQYF
-	12	-	TRBV20-1	TRBJ2-1	TGCAGTGCTAGTACACTAGTCAGCGAGCAGTTCTTC	CSASTLVSEQFF
-	14	-	TRBV5-4	TRBJ2-3	TGTGCCAGCAGCACCGAAGGGTCCACAGATACGCAGTATTTT	CASSTEGSTDTQYF
TRBD2	16	many	TRBV7-2	TRBJ2-1	TGTGCCAGCAGTCTGTTGGGACTAGCGGGAGGAGGTGAGCAGTTCTTC	CASSLLGLAGGGEQFF
-	16	few	TRBV12-3/TRBV12-4	TRBJ1-1	TGTGCCAGCAGTACTCGGGGGGGGGCAATGAACACTGAAGCTTTCTTT	CASSTRGGAMNTEAFF
TRBD1	17	-	TRBV27	TRBJ2-1	TGTGCCAGCAGCCTTAGGCAGGGACAGGGTAATATGAATGAGCAGTTCTTC	CASSLRQGQGNMNEQFF
-	14	few	TRBV10-3	TRBJ1-4	TGTGCCATCAGTGAGTCGACCCAGGGAGAAAAACTGTTTTTT	CAISESTQGEKLFF
TRBD2	16	-	TRBV5-5	TRBJ2-2	TGTGCCAGCAGCTTGGAGGCGGGAGCGAACACCGGGGAGCTGTTTTTT	CASSLEAGANTGELFF
-	13	-	TRBV24-1	TRBJ2-2	TGTGCCACCGGGACCGAGAACACCGGGGAGCTGTTTTTT	CATGTENTGELFF
TRBD1	14	few	TRBV11-2	TRBJ2-3	TGTGCCAGCAGCTCCTACAGGGGTACAGATACGCAGTATTTT	CASSSYRGTDTQYF
TRBD2	16	few	TRBV10-3	TRBJ2-2	TGTGCCATCAGCGAACGAGCGGGGTCGAACACCGGGGAGCTGTTTTTT	CAISERAGSNTGELFF
TRBD1	14	few	TRBV9	TRBJ1-4	TGTGCCAGCAGCGTAGGACAGGGGTACGAAAAACTGTTTTTT	CASSVGQGYEKLFF
TRBD1	14	few	TRBV20-1	TRBJ2-1	TGCAGTGCTATGCGACAGGGGGCCCACAATGAGCAGTTCTTC	CSAMRQGAHNEQFF
TRBD1	15	-	TRBV12-3/TRBV12-4	TRBJ1-1	TGTGCCAGCAGTCAACGACAGGGGGTCGACACTGAAGCTTTCTTT	CASSQRQGVDTEAFF
-	12	-	TRBV24-1	TRBJ2-5	TGTGCCATGACCGGACTAAAAGAGACCCAGTACTTC	CAMTGLKETQYF
-	16	few	TRBV7-9	TRBJ2-1	TGTGCCAGCAGCTTACGGCCTGAAAGTTCCTACAATGAGCAGTTCTTC	CASSLRPESSYNEQFF
-	12	few	TRBV29-1	TRBJ1-1	TGCAGCGTTGGAGAATTGAACACTGAAGCTTTCTTT	CSVGELNTEAFF
TRBD2	13	-	TRBV29-1	TRBJ2-2	TGCAGCGTTCATAGCGGGGGTACCGGGGAGCTGTTTTTT	CSVHSGGTGELFF
-	15	-	TRBV6-2/TRBV6-3	TRBJ2-7	TGTGCCAGCAGTTATTGGGGTAGGCAATCCTACGAGCAGTACTTC	CASSYWGRQSYEQYF
-	16	many	TRBV5-1	TRBJ1-1	TGCGCCAGCAGTGACGGTGCCACACTCGCGAACACTGAAGCTTTCTTT	CASSDGATLANTEAFF